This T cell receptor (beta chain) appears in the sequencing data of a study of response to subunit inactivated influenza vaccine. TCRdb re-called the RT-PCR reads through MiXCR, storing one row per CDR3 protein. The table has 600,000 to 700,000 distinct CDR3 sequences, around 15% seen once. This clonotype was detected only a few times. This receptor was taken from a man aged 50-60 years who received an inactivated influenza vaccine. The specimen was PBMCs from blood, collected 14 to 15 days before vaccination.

The CDR3 loop is CASSLGPIDSPLHF. The DNA of the CDR3 is TGCGCCAGCAGCTTGGGACCGATTGATTCACCCCTCCACTTT. The V call is TRBV5-1, the J call TRBJ1-6, with D unresolved. The CDR3 contains 14 residues. Trimming took off 0 bases at V and 8 bases at J, with 9 bases between the two ends. Germline V gives CDR1 SGHRS, CDR2 YFSETQ.